The 21 T cell receptor beta chains reported below all come from one sample, sequenced in a study of blood T cells in healthy people across ages. A J-beta primer mix and a sample-barcoded 5' primer were used in a second PCR of roughly 7 to 12 cycles. TCRdb re-called the 5' RACE reads through MiXCR, storing one row per CDR3 protein. The sample shows some 1.5 million distinct CDR3 sequences, 28% of them seen only once. The sequenced sample was blood. Receptors originate from a woman aged 25 to 45 in good health.

The chain carries TRBV7-2 and TRBJ2-3; 7 nucleotides agree with TRBD1. The CDR3 consists of 21 residues. Germline lookup yields CDR1 SGHTA and CDR2 FQGNSA. V was pared by 2 bases and J by 5 bases, with 25 bases of the junction left unmatched. DNA of the CDR3: TGTGCCAGCAGCTTAACGCCACGAACAACCCGACAGGGAGCAACGAGAGATACGCAGTATTTT. Translation: CASSLTPRTTRQGATRDTQYF.

A word on this clonotype: The conserved final phenylalanine or tryptophan is absent from the CDR3, which likely points to a read error. The gene calls are TRBV12-3 or TRBV12-4 and TRBJ2-7; a possible D gene is TRBD2 (5 bases). CDR3 length equals 14 residues. The ends were cut back, 7 bases at V and 5 bases at J, with 18 bases in the middle. This chain's CDR3 is CASTPRSGENEQYL. For the CDR3, the DNA is TGTGCCAGCACCCCGCGGTCCGGGGAAAACGAGCAGTACCTC.

In this sample, this clonotype turned up a few times. The chain joins TRBV28 to TRBJ1-1; D is unclear. The CDR3 is 13 amino acids. From germline, CDR1 is MDHEN and CDR2 SYDVKM. Trimming shortened V by 9 bases and J by 3 bases, and 14 bases separated the two germline ends. The CDR3 spells CASSSFSDTEAFF. The CDR3 nucleotides read TGTGCCAGTAGCTCCTTTAGTGACACTGAAGCTTTCTTT. The variable domain in full, completed from reference TRBV28 and TRBJ1-1, reads DVKVTQSSRYLVKRTGEKVFLECVQDMDHENMFWYRQDPGLGLRLIYFSYDVKMKEKGDIPEGYSVSREKKERFSLILESASTNQTSMYLCASSSFSDTEAFFGQGTRLTVV.

Here the CDR3 reads CASRLSGTGNEQYF. The DNA of the CDR3 is TGTGCCAGCAGACTTTCCGGGACAGGGAACGAGCAGTACTTC. The chain has TRBV3-1 and TRBJ2-7, with 9 positions matching TRBD1. J lost 5 bases, V lost 6 bases, and 8 bases had no gene match. The CDR3 has 14 residues. Germline assignment: CDR1 LGHDT and CDR2 YNNKEL (reference sequence).

With regard to this clonotype: The CDR3 does not end in the conserved phenylalanine or tryptophan, so this is likely a read error. The V call is TRBV7-9, the J call TRBJ1-1, with unresolved D. Germline CDR1 reads SEHNR; CDR2 reads FQNEAQ (reference sequence). The CDR3 is 14 amino acids. Trimming removed 4 bases from V and 2 bases from J, with 11 bases in between. As DNA, the CDR3 is TGTGCCAGCAGCTCCGAGACGGGAAACACTGAAGCTTTCCTT. Translated, it gives CASSSETGNTEAFL.

Concerning this clonotype: A much larger clone lies a single base off, so this may be a read error. The chain carries TRBV20-1 and TRBJ2-5; no clear D. Trimming removed 3 bases from V and 5 bases from J, with 10 bases in between. Germline CDR1 DFQATT, CDR2 SNEGSKA (reference sequence). The CDR3 length is 12 residues. As DNA, the CDR3 is TGCAGTGCTAGTTCATCCACGGAGACCCAGTACTTC. Translated, it gives CSASSSTETQYF.

This clonotype has a single count. This rearrangement joins TRBV5-1 to TRBJ1-1; the match to TRBD1 covers 12 bases. With V trimmed by 4 bases and J by 8 bases, 12 bases remained unmatched. This CDR3 contains 16 residues. Germline V gives CDR1 SGHRS, CDR2 YFSETQ. CDR3: CASSPLAGQGAGEAFF. CDR3 nucleotide sequence: TGCGCCAGCAGCCCATTAGCGGGACAGGGGGCAGGCGAAGCTTTCTTT.

The gene calls are TRBV3-1 and TRBJ1-2; TRBD1 might be the D (6 bases). Trimming left V 2 bases short and J 3 bases short, with 22 bases between. The CDR3 is 18 amino acids. CDR1 LGHDT and CDR2 YNNKEL come from the germline V gene (reference sequence). CDR3 sequence reads: CASSQIALGQTADYGYTF. CDR3 nucleotide sequence: TGTGCCAGCAGCCAAATCGCCTTAGGACAGACCGCGGACTATGGCTACACCTTC.

This clonotype was picked up many times. The V and J genes are TRBV6-4 and TRBJ1-1, with TRBD1 matching 8 bases. Germline CDR1 is MRHNA and CDR2 is SNTAGT. The CDR3 is 13 amino acids. Germline trimming cut 7 bases from V and 8 bases from J; bases unmatched to any gene: 9. The CDR3 DNA follows: TGTGCCAGCACCACTGACAGGGGTAACGAAGCTTTCTTT. This translates into CASTTDRGNEAFF.

This clonotype turned up a few times. The chain employs TRBV20-1 and TRBJ2-1; no clear D gene. The last part of the DNA fits TRBJ2-7 better; the J call may be wrong. The CDR3 has 15 amino acids. Germline-derived CDR1 and CDR2 are DFQATT and SNEGSKA (reference sequence). The CDR3 DNA sequence: TGCAGTGCTAGAGATGAGGAGAAGTTTTACAATGAGCAGTACTTC. It yields the protein CSARDEEKFYNEQYF.

This clonotype was found a few times. The genes are TRBV2 and TRBJ2-7, with TRBD2 matching over 7 bases. The CDR3 sequence is 14 residues long. After removal of 4 bases from V and 3 bases from J, the junction contained 6 bases not matched to a gene. The germline gives CDR1 SNHLY, CDR2 FYNNEI. CDR3 loop: CASSGRASGYEQYF. Written as DNA, the CDR3 is TGTGCCAGCAGTGGAAGGGCTAGCGGCTACGAGCAGTACTTC.

As for this clonotype: The junction shows a germline mismatch at one end, possibly a read error. The rearrangement joins TRBV7-2 to TRBJ2-4, with a weak D call TRBD1 (6 bases). Per germline, CDR1 SGHTA and CDR2 FQGNSA. The CDR3 is 16 amino acids. The CDR3, as DNA: TGTGCCTGCAGCTCACCTGGACAGTTAGCCAAAAACATTCAGTACTTC. This sequence encodes CACSSPGQLAKNIQYF. Variable domain in full (rest from reference TRBV7-2 and TRBJ2-4): GAGVSQSPSNKVTEKGKDVELRCDPISGHTALYWYRQSLGQGLEFLIYFQGNSAPDKSGLPSDRFSAERTGGSVSTLTIQRTQQEDSAVYLCACSSPGQLAKNIQYFGAGTRLSVL.

This sequence joins TRBV10-3 and TRBJ1-4; D unresolved. Per germline, CDR1 ENHRY and CDR2 SYGVKD. The CDR3 has 15 residues. V gave up 0 bases and J gave up 7 bases, with 12 bases separating them. The CDR3 bases are TGTGCCATCAGTGAGTCGTGGGGTTTTGGTGAAAAACTGTTTTTT. Translated, it gives CAISESWGFGEKLFF.

The chain couples TRBV12-3 or TRBV12-4 to TRBJ1-4; possibly TRBD1 for D (6 bases). The length of the CDR3 is 16 residues. Trimming removed 2 bases from V and 5 bases from J, with 15 bases in between. This chain's CDR3 is CASSLRGDLGNEKLFF. CDR3 DNA: TGTGCCAGCAGTTTAAGGGGGGACTTGGGGAATGAAAAACTGTTTTTT.

Concerning this clonotype: One end of the junction varies from germline; a read error may be responsible. This chain connects TRBV7-2 to TRBJ1-2, with D perhaps matching TRBD1 (5 bases). The CDR3 runs to 13 residues. CDR1 and CDR2 (germline): SGHTA, FQGNSA. The DNA for the CDR3 is TGTGCTAGCAGCCCAGGAGTTTTATGGGGGAACACCTTC. Translated, it gives CASSPGVLWGNTF.

The chain joins TRBV5-1 to TRBJ2-1; D remains ambiguous. The CDR3 has 11 residues. Germline V gene data show CDR1 as SGHRS and CDR2 as YFSETQ. Trimming took off 7 bases at V and 12 bases at J, with 14 bases between the two ends. For the CDR3, the DNA is TGCGCCAGCTCTTTCGGGTGGGGGCAGTTCTTC. The encoded protein is CASSFGWGQFF.

This clonotype was picked up one time. The chain carries TRBV5-1 and TRBJ1-5; D remains ambiguous. CDR3 size: 13 residues. CDR1 SGHRS and CDR2 YFSETQ come from the germline V gene. The V end lost 0 bases, the J end lost 5 bases, and 6 bases lay between the germline ends. The CDR3 region has the DNA TGCGCCAGCAGCTTGGACCCCGATCAGCCCCAGCATTTT. Amino acid sequence: CASSLDPDQPQHF.

The sample holds many counts of this clonotype. The chain is built from TRBV6-5 and TRBJ1-2; D not certain. CDR1 is MNHEY and CDR2 is SVGAGI in the germline V gene. Between the trimmed V and J ends, which lost 8 bases and 0 bases, there was a span of 7 bases. The CDR3 runs 12 residues. CDR3 amino acids: CASATTNYGYTF. The DNA for the CDR3 is TGTGCCAGCGCTACAACTAACTATGGCTACACCTTC.

This clonotype showed up just once. The chain uses TRBV5-1 and TRBJ1-1; D is unclear. This CDR3 is built from 15 residues. The ends were cut back, 0 bases at V and 6 bases at J, with 15 bases in the middle. The germline V gene has CDR1 SGHRS and CDR2 YFSETQ. The CDR3 nucleotides read TGCGCCAGCAGCTTGGGACGCACCCAGGACGCTGAAGCTTTCTTT. Protein sequence: CASSLGRTQDAEAFF.

V is TRBV29-1 and J is TRBJ1-1; a possible D gene is TRBD1 (5 bases). The CDR3 has 12 residues. Between the trimmed V and J ends, which lost 7 bases and 4 bases, there was a span of 13 bases. CDR1 is SQVTM, CDR2 ANQGSEA, per germline. Here the CDR3 DNA reads TGCAGCGCCCCTGGGGGGGTCACTGAAGCTTTCTTT. Translated, it gives CSAPGGVTEAFF.

This clonotype came up once. A much larger clone is a single base away; this may be a read error. The chain has TRBV28 and TRBJ2-3; TRBD2 matches at 8 bases. The CDR3 has 15 residues. The V gene's germline CDR1 is MDHEN and CDR2 SYDVKM. The J segment lost 10 bases and the V segment lost 2 bases, leaving 11 bases of the junction unmatched. CDR3 region: CASSLKQRAGGAQYF. As DNA, the CDR3 is TGTGCCAGCAGTTTAAAGCAGAGGGCCGGGGGGGCGCAGTATTTT.